Below, one T cell receptor (beta chain) is given with its context. Its antigen is still unknown. In the authors' workflow: ImmunoSEQ sequences covered only the junction and lacked quality scores; filtering therefore differed. Repertoires were generated with immunoSEQ multiplex PCR, while TCRdb's copy carries only in-frame clones and drops some. The D gene and trimming were derived from the DNA, and the V and J assignments and clone size from that table. The sample carries over 400,000 clones, roughly 95% recorded once. The data originate from a study of shared clonotypes between healthy human individuals. Study-level findings and limits: Memory subsets had estimated richness that was generally smaller than that of naive subsets.

The CDR3 has 14 residues. Germline V gene lookup returns CDR1 LGHNA and CDR2 YNFKEQ. V lost 4 bases to trimming and J lost 5 bases, with 14 bases between them. The receptor comes from a woman aged 25 to 39 in good health. Sequenced sample: naive CD4+ T cells sorted from blood. The subset here: CD45RA+ positively selected. The chain combines TRBV4-2 with TRBJ1-1, with a tentative D call TRBD1 (6 bases). CDR3 in DNA: TGTGCCAGCAGCCTAATACAGGGTTATACTGAAGCTTTCTTT. Amino acid sequence: CASSLIQGYTEAFF.